This TCR beta chain was sequenced for a study of CD8 T cells in Susac syndrome. With random hexamers, 0.5 to 1 ug RNA was reverse transcribed. MiXCR, applied by TCRdb to the immunoSEQ multiplex PCR reads, yields one record per CDR3 protein. The sample consists of about 210,000 distinct CDR3 sequences, 95% of them appearing once. The CDR3 sequence is 15 residues long. Trimming took off 5 bases at V and 1 base at J, with 9 bases between the two ends. The receptor's source is a human donor with multiple sclerosis. The V call is TRBV12-3 or TRBV12-4, the J call TRBJ2-6; TRBD1 might be the D (5 bases). Source material: CD4+ T cells from PBMCs. This CDR3 reads CASSIRVSGANVLTF. The DNA of the CDR3 is TGTGCCAGCAGTATCAGGGTGTCTGGGGCCAACGTCCTGACTTTC.